This TCR beta chain is from a study of blood T cell repertoires in COVID-19. Enrollment of patients from Seattle took place during active infection, with longitudinal follow-up. The CDR3 covers 13 residues. V lost 9 bases and J 3 bases, leaving 9 bases between the germline ends. The germline CDR1 and CDR2 sequences are MNHNY and SVGAGI (reference sequence). How the authors handled the data: Amplification of reference gene primers provided the estimated nucleated cell counts. Clones were sequenced by immunoSEQ multiplex PCR, and TCRdb holds only the in-frame ones, with some missing. V and J calls and clone size are as listed in that table; D and trimming were resolved from the DNA. The table shows a few hundred thousand clones, with about 85% occurring only once.

The source is a woman aged 80 or over with COVID-19, enrolled during active disease. The sample consisted of peripheral blood. The chain uses TRBV6-6 and TRBJ2-6; D possibly corresponds to TRBD1 (5 bases). The CDR3: CASEGVGANVLTF. The CDR3 DNA sequence: TGTGCCAGTGAAGGGGTTGGGGCCAACGTCCTGACTTTC.